This entry is about one T cell receptor (beta chain). It has no known antigen specificity. Qualities for individual bases were not recorded, and no much larger clone is one base off. These data originate in a study of human T cells and chemical hapten exposure (dated by TCRdb to about 2021). For context, the study as a whole: For sensitization, 2% DPC in acetone was applied to an approximately 2 cm by approximately 2 cm area of upper inner arm skin. Patients additionally received weekly therapeutic DPC doses to the scalp throughout the roughly 25-week study period. Patch testing on the upper back used Finn chambers containing 0.01% DPC, with scoring done after 6 days according to International Contact Dermatitis Research Group standards. Most of the patients in the cohort were female, and the cohort covered alopecia areata with under or over 50% scalp involvement, alopecia totalis and alopecia universalis. The libraries were sequenced as a pool, and the TCR yield per sample differed mostly because of small variations in library volumes within the pool. In alopecia patients, the study followed how the peripheral blood TCR repertoire changed in vivo over primary and secondary sensitization to diphenylcyclopropenone (DPC), a hapten. Blood was sampled from patients pre-sensitization (week 0) and at 2, 6 and about 24 weeks after DPC sensitization. About 27 alopecia patients gave blood for TCR sequencing at one to four time points (pre-sensitization, 2, 6 and 24 weeks). General study outcomes and caveats: Patch test score correlated positively with the number of PT1 expanded TCRs, reaching significance at thresholds 8, 16 and 32 but not at 4. Repeated subsampling changed both the strength of the expansion versus patch-test correlation and the threshold at which the correlation became significant. Expanded TCRs formed significantly more large CDR3 similarity clusters than pre-sensitization or healthy control sets, consistent with antigen-driven responses. Because every patient had alopecia, a presumed autoimmune disease, the patients' immune response might differ from that of healthy individuals. DPC sensitization did not change how many TCRs were above 1 in 1000 frequency, and no evidence was found of alterations in global repertoire structure.

V loses 3 bases of germline sequence and J loses 5 bases, and the interval between the two ends is 23 bases. Counted from cysteine to phenylalanine, this CDR3 has 18 amino acids. Only CDR3 DNA remains: 54 bases, in frame from the first base. Receptors were amplified or captured by RACE. Sequencer: NextSeq 500. During library preparation, unique molecular identifiers were attached to individual cDNA molecules so that TCRs could be counted quantitatively and reproducibly. From each blood RNA sample, both TCR alpha and TCR beta chains were sequenced. On the authors' methods: A median of around 100,000 TCRs per sample was observed, with a range of about 23,224 to 690,600. V, J and CDR3 annotation of the TCR reads was performed with the Decombinator software suite. Every sample was subsampled to the same number of TCRs (28,000) for the PS versus PT1 abundance plots. TCRs were defined as expanded if absent before sensitization and observed at least eight times at the 2-week time point. In TCRdb, the public reads were trimmed at Q25 with fastp and aligned with MiXCR, with productive beta chains retained. Each record represents a unique CDR3 protein, reported with the most common genes and DNA among its rows. TCRdb's processing, not the authors', yielded these V and J calls. The table for this sample lists about 84,000 distinct CDR3 sequences; 10% of them were counted only once. Around 5% of the sample rests with the top ten.

According to the study, the label for this sample's time point signals: patch test 2, 6 weeks after DPC sensitization. In the paper's terms, the treatment or condition label means: therapeutic diphenylcyclopropenone sensitization with weekly scalp DPC. At each patch-test visit, blood was drawn before the patch test was applied. To be eligible, patients had to be aged 18 to 70, diagnosed with alopecia and judged suitable for DPC therapy, while pregnant patients were excluded. Total RNA was extracted from unfractionated whole blood collected in Tempus Blood RNA tubes. This TCR derives from a woman aged 45 to 65 with alopecia areata. Some clones in this sample may be carry-over from other donors' samples. The material was whole blood, obtained in connection with sensitization to the hapten diphenylcyclopropenone (DPC). Rearrangement joined TRBV12-3 or TRBV12-4 to TRBJ1-5, with a weak D call of TRBD1 (5 bases match). The CDR3 protein sequence reads: CASSFEIGSRVRDQPQHF. Read as DNA, the sequence is TGTGCCAGCAGTTTTGAAATAGGGAGCAGGGTGAGGGATCAGCCCCAGCATTTT.